The entry below gives a single T cell receptor beta chain sequence along with its context. What it recognizes is unknown. Germline assignment: CDR1 LNHDA and CDR2 SQIVND (reference sequence). The CDR3 loop spans 15 amino acids. J gave up 3 bases and V 4 bases, and 4 bases lay outside the gene matches. This entry belongs to a study of cytomegalovirus exposure and HLA in healthy donors. About the study: Most donors, 70% to 85% of a few hundred genotyped, fell in the Caucasian-associated ancestry cluster.

13 Jbeta primers and 60 Vbeta primers were used for the PCR. TCRdb's table, derived via immunoSEQ multiplex PCR, lists solely in-frame clones and lacks some. The sample shows roughly 100,000 clones, roughly 79% of them seen only once. Broader study findings: Common viral pathogens seemed, in a later analysis, to connect with several of the most significant clusters. Cytomegalovirus status, reportedly, was diagnosed with high specificity and sensitivity by the classifier. The study designated 150 or so TCR beta chains cytomegalovirus-associated.

The J gene is TRBJ1-3, the V gene TRBV19; 9 nucleotides align to TRBD1. The source material was PBMCs. The clonotype originates from a woman between 35 and 50 years old in good health and CMV-seronegative. This chain's CDR3 is CASSRTGGVGNTIYF. The CDR3 DNA follows: TGTGCCAGTAGTAGAACAGGGGGCGTTGGAAACACCATATATTTT. Based on the CDR3 plus reference TRBV19 and TRBJ1-3, the full variable domain is DGGITQSPKYLFRKEGQNVTLSCEQNLNHDAMYWYRQDPGQGLRLIYYSQIVNDFQKGDIAEGYSVSREKKESFPLTVTSAQKNPTAFYLCASSRTGGVGNTIYFGEGSWLTVV.